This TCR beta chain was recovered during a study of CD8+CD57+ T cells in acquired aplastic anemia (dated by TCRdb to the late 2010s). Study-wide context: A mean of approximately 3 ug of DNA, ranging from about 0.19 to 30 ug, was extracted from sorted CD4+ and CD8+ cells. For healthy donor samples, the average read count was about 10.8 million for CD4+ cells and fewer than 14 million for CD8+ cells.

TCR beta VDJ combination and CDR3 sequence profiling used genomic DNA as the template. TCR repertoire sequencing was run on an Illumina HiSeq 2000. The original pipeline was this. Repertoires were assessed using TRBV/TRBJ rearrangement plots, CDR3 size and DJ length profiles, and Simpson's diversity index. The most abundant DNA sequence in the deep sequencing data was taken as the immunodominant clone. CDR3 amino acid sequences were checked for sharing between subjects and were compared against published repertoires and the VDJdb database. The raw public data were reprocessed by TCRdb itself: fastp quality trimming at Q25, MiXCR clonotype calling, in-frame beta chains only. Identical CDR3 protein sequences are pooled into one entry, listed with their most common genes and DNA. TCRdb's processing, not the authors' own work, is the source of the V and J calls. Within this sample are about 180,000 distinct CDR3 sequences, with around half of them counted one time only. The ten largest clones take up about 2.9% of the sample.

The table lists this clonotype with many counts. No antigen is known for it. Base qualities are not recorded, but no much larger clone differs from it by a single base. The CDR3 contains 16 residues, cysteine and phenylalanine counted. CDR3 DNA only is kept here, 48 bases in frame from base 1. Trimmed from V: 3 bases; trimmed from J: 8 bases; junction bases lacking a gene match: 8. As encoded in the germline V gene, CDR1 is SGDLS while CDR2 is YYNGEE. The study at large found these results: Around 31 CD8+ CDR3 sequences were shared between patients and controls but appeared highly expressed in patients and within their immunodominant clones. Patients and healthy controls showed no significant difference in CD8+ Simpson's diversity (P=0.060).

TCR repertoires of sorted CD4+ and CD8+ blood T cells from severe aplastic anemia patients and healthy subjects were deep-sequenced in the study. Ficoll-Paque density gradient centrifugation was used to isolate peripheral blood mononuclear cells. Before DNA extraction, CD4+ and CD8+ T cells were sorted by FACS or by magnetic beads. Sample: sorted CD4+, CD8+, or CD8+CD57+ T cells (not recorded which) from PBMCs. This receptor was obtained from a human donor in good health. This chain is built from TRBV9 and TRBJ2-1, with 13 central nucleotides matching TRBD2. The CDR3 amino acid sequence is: CASSAPLAGGPDEQFF. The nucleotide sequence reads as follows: TGTGCCAGCAGCGCCCCACTAGCGGGAGGGCCGGATGAGCAGTTCTTC.